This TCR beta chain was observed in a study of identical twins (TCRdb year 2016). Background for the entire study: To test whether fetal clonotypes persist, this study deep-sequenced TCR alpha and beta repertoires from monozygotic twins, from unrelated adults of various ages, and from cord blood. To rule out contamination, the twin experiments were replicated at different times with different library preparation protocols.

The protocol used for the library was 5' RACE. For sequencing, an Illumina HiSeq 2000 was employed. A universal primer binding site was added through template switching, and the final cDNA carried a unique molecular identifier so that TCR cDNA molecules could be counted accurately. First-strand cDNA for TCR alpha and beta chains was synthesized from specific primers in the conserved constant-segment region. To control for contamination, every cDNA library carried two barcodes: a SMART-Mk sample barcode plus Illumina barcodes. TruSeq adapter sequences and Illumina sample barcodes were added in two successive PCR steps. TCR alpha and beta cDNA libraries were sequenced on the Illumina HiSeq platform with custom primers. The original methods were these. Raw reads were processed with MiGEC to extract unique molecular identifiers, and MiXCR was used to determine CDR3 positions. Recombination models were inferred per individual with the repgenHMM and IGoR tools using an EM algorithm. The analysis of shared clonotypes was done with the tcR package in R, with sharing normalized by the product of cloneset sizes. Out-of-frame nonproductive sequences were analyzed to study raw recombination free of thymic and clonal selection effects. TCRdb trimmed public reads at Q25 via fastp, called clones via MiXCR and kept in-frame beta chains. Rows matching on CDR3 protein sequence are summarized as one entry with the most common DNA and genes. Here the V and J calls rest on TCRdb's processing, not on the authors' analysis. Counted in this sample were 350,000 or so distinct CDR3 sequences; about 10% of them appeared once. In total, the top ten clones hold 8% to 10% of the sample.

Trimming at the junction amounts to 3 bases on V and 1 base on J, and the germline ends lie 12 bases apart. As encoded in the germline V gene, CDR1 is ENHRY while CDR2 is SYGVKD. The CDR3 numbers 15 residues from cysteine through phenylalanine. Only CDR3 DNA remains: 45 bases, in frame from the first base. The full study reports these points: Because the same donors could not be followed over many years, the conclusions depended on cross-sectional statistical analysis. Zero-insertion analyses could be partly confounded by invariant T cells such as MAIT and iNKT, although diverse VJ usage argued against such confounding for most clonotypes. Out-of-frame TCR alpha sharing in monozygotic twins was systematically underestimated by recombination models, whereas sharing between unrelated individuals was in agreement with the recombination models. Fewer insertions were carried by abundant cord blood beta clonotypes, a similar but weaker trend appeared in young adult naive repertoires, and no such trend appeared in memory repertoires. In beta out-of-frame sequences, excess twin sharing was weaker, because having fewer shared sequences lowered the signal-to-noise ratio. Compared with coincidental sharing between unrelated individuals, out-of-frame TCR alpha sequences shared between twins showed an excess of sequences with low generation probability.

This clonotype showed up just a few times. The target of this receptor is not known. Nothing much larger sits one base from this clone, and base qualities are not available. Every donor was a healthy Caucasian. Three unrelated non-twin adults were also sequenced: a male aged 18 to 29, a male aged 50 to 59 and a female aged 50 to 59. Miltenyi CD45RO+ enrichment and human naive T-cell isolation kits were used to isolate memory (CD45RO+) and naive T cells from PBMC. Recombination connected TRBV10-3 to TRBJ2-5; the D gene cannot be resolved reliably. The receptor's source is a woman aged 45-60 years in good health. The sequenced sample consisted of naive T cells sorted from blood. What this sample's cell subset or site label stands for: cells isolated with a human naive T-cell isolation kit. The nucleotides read TGTGCCATCAGTGACATAGGCCAGACCCAAGAGACCCAGTACTTC. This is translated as CAISDIGQTQETQYF.